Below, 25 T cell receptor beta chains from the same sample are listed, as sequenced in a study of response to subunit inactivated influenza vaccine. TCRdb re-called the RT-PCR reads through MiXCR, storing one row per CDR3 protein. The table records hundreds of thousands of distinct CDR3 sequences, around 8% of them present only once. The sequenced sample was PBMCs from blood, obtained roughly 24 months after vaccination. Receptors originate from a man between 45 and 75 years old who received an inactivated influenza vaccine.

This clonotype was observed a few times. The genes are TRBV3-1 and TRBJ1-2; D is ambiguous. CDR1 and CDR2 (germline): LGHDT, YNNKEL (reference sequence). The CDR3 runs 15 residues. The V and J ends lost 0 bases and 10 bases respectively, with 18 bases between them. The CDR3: CASSQELQPVSDYTF. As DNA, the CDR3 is TGTGCCAGCAGCCAAGAACTGCAGCCCGTCTCGGACTACACCTTC.

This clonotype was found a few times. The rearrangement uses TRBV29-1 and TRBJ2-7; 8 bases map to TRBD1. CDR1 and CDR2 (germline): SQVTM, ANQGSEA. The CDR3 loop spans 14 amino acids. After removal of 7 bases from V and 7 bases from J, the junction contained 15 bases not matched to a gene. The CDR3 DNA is TGCAGCGCCTTGCCGGGGGACAGGCCTGGGGAGCAGTACTTC. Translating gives CSALPGDRPGEQYF.

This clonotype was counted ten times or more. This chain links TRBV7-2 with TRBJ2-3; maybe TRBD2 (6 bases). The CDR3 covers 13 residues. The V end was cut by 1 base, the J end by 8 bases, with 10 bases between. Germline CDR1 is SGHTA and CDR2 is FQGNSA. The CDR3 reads CASSLDLGGTQYF. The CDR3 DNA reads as TGTGCCAGCAGCTTAGATTTGGGAGGTACGCAGTATTTT.

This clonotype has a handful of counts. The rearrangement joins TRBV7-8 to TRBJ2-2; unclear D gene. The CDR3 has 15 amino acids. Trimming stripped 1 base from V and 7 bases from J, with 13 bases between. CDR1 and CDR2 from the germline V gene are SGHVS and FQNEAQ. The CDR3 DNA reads TGTGCCAGCAGCTTAGGCTCGTCAGTTAGCGGGGAGCTGTTTTTT. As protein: CASSLGSSVSGELFF.

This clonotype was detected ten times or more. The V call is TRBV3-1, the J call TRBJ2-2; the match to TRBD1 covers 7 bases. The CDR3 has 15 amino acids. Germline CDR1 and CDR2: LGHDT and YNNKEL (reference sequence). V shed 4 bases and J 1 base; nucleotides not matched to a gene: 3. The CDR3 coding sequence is TGTGCCAGCAGCCTACGACAGGGGAACACCGGGGAGCTGTTTTTT. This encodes CASSLRQGNTGELFF.

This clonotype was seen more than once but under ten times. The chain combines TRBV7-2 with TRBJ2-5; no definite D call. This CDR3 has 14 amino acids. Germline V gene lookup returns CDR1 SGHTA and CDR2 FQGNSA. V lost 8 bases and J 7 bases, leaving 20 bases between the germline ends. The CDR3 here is CASYREVAPRTQYF. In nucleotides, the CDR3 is TGTGCCAGCTATCGAGAGGTAGCCCCACGGACCCAGTACTTC.

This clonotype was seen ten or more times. The CDR3 loop is CASKQTSSGNTIYF. The CDR3 nucleotides read TGTGCCAGCAAGCAGACCAGCTCTGGAAACACCATATATTTT. The chain employs TRBV3-1 and TRBJ1-3; no clear D. With 7 bases removed from V and 0 bases from J, the gap between germline ends came to 10 bases. Germline loops: CDR1 LGHDT, CDR2 YNNKEL (reference sequence). The CDR3 consists of 14 residues.

The CDR3 DNA reads as TGTGCCAGCAGCCAAGATTGGATCGAGGGGACTAATGAAAAACTGTTTTTT. Its translation: CASSQDWIEGTNEKLFF. The chain has TRBV4-2 and TRBJ1-4, with D perhaps matching TRBD1 (5 bases). Germline assignment: CDR1 LGHNA and CDR2 YNFKEQ. Trimming pared 0 bases from V and 2 bases from J, leaving 13 bases between. CDR3 length: 17 amino acids.

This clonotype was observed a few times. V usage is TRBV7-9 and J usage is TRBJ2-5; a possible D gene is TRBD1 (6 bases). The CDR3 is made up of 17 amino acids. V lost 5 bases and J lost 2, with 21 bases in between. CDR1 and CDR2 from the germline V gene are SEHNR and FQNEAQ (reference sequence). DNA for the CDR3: TGTGCCAGCAGCAACGCCTATTCCGGGACACAACAAGAGACCCAGTACTTC. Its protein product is CASSNAYSGTQQETQYF.

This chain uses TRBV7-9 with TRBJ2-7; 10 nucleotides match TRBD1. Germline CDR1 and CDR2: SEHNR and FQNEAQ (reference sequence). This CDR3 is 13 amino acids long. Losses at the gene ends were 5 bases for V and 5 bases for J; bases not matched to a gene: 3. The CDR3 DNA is TGTGCCAGCAGCACAGGGACAGGGGACGAGCAGTACTTC. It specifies CASSTGTGDEQYF.

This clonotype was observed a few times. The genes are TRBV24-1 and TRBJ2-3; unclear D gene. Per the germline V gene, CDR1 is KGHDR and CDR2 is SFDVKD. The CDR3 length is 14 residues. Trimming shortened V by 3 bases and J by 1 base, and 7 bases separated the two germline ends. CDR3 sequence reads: CATSDPRGTDTQYF. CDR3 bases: TGTGCCACCAGTGATCCCCGAGGCACAGATACGCAGTATTTT.

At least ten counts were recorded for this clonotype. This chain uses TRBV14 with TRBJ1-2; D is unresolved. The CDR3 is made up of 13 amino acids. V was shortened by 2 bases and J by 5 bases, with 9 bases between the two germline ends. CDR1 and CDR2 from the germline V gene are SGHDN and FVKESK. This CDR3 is CASSQSTAYGYTF. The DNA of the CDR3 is TGTGCCAGCAGCCAATCGACGGCGTATGGCTACACCTTC.

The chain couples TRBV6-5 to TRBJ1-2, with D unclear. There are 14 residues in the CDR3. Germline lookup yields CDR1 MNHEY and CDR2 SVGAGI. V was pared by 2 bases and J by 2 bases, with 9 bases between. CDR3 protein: CASSYSRPNYGYTF. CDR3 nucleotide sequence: TGTGCCAGCAGTTACAGCAGGCCAAACTATGGCTACACCTTC.

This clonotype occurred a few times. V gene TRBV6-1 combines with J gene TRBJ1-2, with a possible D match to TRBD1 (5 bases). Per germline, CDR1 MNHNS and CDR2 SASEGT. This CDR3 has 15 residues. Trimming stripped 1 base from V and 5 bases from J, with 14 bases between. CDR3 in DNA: TGTGCCAGCAGTGAAGACAGTCGGGGCCCTTATGGCTACACCTTC. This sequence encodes CASSEDSRGPYGYTF.

CDR3 sequence reads: CASSQDTFTDTQYF. As DNA, the CDR3 is TGCGCCAGCAGCCAAGATACTTTCACAGATACGCAGTATTTT. The chain links TRBV4-3 to TRBJ2-3, with D unresolved. The V gene lost 0 bases and the J gene lost 2 bases, with 6 bases spanning the gap. Germline CDR1 is LGHNA and CDR2 is YSLEER. This CDR3 has 14 residues.

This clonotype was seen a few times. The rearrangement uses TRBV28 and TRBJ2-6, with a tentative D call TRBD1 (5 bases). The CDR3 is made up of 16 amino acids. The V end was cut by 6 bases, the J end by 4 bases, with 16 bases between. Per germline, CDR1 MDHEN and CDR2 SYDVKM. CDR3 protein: CASSPPQGKGANVLTF. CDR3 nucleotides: TGTGCCAGCAGCCCACCTCAGGGAAAAGGGGCCAACGTCCTGACTTTC. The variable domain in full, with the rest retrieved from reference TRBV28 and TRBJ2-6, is DVKVTQSSRYLVKRTGEKVFLECVQDMDHENMFWYRQDPGLGLRLIYFSYDVKMKEKGDIPEGYSVSREKKERFSLILESASTNQTSMYLCASSPPQGKGANVLTFGAGSRLTVL.

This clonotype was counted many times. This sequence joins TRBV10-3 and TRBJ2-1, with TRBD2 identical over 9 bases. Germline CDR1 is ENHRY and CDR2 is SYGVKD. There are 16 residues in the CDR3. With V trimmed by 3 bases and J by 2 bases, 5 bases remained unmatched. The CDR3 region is CAISDQAGGPYNEQFF. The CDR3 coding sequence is TGTGCCATCAGTGACCAAGCGGGGGGACCCTACAATGAGCAGTTCTTC.

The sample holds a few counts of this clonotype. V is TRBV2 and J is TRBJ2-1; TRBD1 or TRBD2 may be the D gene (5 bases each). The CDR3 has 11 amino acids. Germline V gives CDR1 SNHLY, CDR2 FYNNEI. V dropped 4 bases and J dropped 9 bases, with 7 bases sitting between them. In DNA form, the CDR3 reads TGTGCCAGCAGTGTGGGGGTTGAGCAGTTCTTC. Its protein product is CASSVGVEQFF.

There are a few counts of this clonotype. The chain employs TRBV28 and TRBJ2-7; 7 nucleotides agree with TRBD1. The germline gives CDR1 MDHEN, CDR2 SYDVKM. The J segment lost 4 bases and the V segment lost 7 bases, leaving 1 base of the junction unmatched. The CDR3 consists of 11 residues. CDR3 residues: CASTGQYEQYF. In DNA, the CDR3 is TGTGCCAGCACGGGACAGTACGAGCAGTACTTC.

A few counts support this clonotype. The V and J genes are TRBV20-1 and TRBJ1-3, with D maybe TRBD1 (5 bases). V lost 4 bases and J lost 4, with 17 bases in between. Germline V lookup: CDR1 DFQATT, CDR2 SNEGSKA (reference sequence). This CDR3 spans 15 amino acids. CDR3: CSATVGDYSGNTIYF. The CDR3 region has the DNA TGCAGTGCTACGGTGGGGGATTACAGCGGAAACACCATATATTTT.

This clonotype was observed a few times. The CDR3, as DNA: TGTGCCAGCAGGGGGACAGAATCCGGGGAGCTGTTTTTT. The encoded protein is CASRGTESGELFF. The chain recombines TRBV12-3 or TRBV12-4 with TRBJ2-2; 7 positions match TRBD1. The CDR3 extends over 13 amino acids. The trim removed 6 bases at V and 6 bases at J, leaving 4 bases unmatched.

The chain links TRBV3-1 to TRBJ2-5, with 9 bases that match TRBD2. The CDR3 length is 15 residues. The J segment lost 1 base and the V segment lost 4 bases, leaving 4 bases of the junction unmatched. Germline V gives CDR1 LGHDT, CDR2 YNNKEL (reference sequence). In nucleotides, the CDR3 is TGTGCCAGCAGCCGGCTAGCGGGAACCCAAGAGACCCAGTACTTC. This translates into CASSRLAGTQETQYF.

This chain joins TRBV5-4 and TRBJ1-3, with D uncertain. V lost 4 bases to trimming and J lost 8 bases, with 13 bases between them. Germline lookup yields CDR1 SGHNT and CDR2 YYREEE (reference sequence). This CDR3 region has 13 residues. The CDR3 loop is CASSARGGHTIYF. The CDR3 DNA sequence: TGTGCCAGCAGCGCTCGGGGAGGTCACACCATATATTTT.

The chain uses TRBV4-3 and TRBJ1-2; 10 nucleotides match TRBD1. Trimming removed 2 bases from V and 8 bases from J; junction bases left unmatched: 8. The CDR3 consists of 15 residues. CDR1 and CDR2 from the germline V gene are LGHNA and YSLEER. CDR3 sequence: CASSQRGTGVPGYTF. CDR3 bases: TGCGCCAGCAGCCAACGGGGGACAGGGGTTCCGGGCTACACCTTC.

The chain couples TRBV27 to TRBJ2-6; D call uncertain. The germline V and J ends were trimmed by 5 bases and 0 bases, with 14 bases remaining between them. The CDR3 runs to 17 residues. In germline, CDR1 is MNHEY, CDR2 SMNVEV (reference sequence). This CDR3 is CASSDTKVFSGANVLTF. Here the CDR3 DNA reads TGTGCCAGCAGTGACACGAAAGTCTTCTCTGGGGCCAACGTCCTGACTTTC.